The T cell receptor (beta chain) under discussion was sequenced for a study of blood T cell repertoires in COVID-19. About the research overall: The United States, Italy and Spain supplied acute and convalescent COVID-19 samples. T cells, B-cell-depleted T cells, or PBMCs provided the cDNA or gDNA that served as material.

This clone appeared a single time. As originally analysed: Scientists estimated how many nucleated cells there were by amplifying reference gene primers. TCRdb's table, derived via immunoSEQ multiplex PCR, lists solely in-frame clones and lacks some. For V, J and clone size, that table is used; D and trimming come from the DNA. Of some 42,000 clones listed, roughly 92% are singletons. Source material: peripheral blood. This clonotype originated in a man aged 50-60 years with active COVID-19.

The CDR3 sequence: CASSSTGNIQYF. Written as DNA, the CDR3 is TGCGCCAGCAGTTCTACAGGAAACATTCAGTACTTC. This chain uses TRBV5-1 with TRBJ2-4; a weak D match, TRBD1 (5 bases). This CDR3 contains 12 residues. Trimming removed 5 bases from V and 6 bases from J, with 9 bases in between. The V gene's germline CDR1 is SGHRS and CDR2 YFSETQ.